The present entry profiles one T cell receptor (beta chain) with its context. The data derive from a study of control samples from healthy donors and cancer patients. The data were produced by immunoSEQ multiplex PCR, yet TCRdb's version contains in-frame clones alone and is incomplete. The data show 150,000 or so clones, about 90% seen once. Sequencing was performed on blood. This sequence was found in a man aged 18 to 29 in good health.

The CDR3 region is CASSTTEDTGELFF. The CDR3 coding sequence is TGTGCCAGCAGCACGACAGAGGACACCGGGGAGCTGTTTTTT. The chain is built from TRBV5-4 and TRBJ2-2; TRBD1 might be the D (5 bases). Trimming pared 4 bases from V and 3 bases from J, leaving 10 bases between. CDR3 size: 14 residues. Germline CDR1 and CDR2: SGHNT and YYREEE (reference sequence).